This T cell receptor beta chain was captured by sequencing in a study of monozygotic twins with inflammatory bowel disease. The germline CDR1 and CDR2 sequences are SGHRS and YFSETQ. This CDR3 spans 20 amino acids. Using the 5' RACE reads, TCRdb records one entry per CDR3 protein without DNA. The sample has over 150,000 distinct CDR3 sequences. The sample comprised blood. This clonotype originated in a human donor with ulcerative colitis or Crohn's disease, or a healthy co-twin of an affected twin (not recorded which). The rearrangement uses TRBV5-1 and TRBJ2-1; TCRdb selects TRBD2, and the lack of DNA leaves this call unchecked. The chain's CDR3 is CASSSQGGKSGESSYNEQFF.